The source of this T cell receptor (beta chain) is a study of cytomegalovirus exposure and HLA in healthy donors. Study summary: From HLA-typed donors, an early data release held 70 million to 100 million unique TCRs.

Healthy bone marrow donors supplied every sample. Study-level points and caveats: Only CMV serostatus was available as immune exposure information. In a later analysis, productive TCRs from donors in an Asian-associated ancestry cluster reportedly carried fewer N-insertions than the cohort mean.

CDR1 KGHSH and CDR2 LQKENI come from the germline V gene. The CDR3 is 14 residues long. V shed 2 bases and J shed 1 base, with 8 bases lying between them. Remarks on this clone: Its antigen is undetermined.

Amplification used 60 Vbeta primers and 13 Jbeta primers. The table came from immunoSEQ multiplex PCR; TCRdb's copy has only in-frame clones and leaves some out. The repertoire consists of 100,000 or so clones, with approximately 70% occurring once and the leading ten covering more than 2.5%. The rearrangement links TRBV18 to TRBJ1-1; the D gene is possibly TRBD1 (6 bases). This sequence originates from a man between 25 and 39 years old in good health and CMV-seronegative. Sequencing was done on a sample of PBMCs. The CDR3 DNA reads TGTGCCAGCTCACCATTAGGGGGGAACACTGAAGCTTTCTTT. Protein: CASSPLGGNTEAFF.